Each of the 24 T cell receptor beta chains below was sequenced from the same sample in a study of early T cells in non-severe SARS-CoV-2 infection. One entry per CDR3 protein results from TCRdb running MiXCR on the 5' RACE reads. The top ten clones hold roughly 3.9% of a sample with 70,000 or so distinct CDR3 sequences, 9% to 15% of them seen once. The sequenced sample consisted of whole blood. The receptors were gathered from an adult who was a healthcare worker with PCR-confirmed SARS-CoV-2 infection or an uninfected control (not recorded which).

This clonotype was picked up many times. This chain uses TRBV6-2 or TRBV6-3 with TRBJ2-7; the match to TRBD2 covers 10 bases. J lost 4 bases, V lost 6 bases, and 9 bases had no gene match. Germline CDR1 is MNHEY and CDR2 is SVGEGT. CDR3 length: 15 amino acids. CDR3 residues: CASSGSGRAMYEQYF. In DNA form, the CDR3 reads TGTGCCAGCAGCGGAAGCGGGAGGGCCATGTACGAGCAGTACTTC.

V is TRBV5-1 and J is TRBJ2-1; 9 bases line up with TRBD2. Unmatched junction bases numbered 3, after V lost 3 bases and J lost 2 bases. CDR3 size: 15 residues. In germline, CDR1 is SGHRS, CDR2 YFSETQ. The DNA of the CDR3 is TGCGCCAGCAGCTCGACTAGCGGAACCTACAATGAGCAGTTCTTC. It is translated as CASSSTSGTYNEQFF.

This clonotype was seen repeatedly, ten times or more. This chain links TRBV19 with TRBJ1-2; D possibly corresponds to TRBD1 (5 bases). There are 15 residues in the CDR3. Trimming pared 6 bases from V and 6 bases from J, leaving 20 bases between. Germline-derived CDR1 and CDR2 are LNHDA and SQIVND (reference sequence). The CDR3 reads CASRDPGTVQHGYTF. The CDR3 bases are TGTGCCAGTAGGGATCCGGGGACGGTCCAACATGGCTACACCTTC.

The DNA for the CDR3 is TGTGCCAGCTCTTCAGGCGGGTGGGCCCAGGGGACCCAGTACTTC. Translation gives CASSSGGWAQGTQYF. The chain has TRBV6-6 and TRBJ2-5; the D call may be TRBD1 or TRBD2 (5 bases each). The germline V gene encodes CDR1 MNHNY and CDR2 SVGAGI (reference sequence). Trimming pared 8 bases from V and 7 bases from J, leaving 23 bases between. The CDR3 sequence is 15 residues long.

This clonotype is medium-sized within its sample. The chain joins TRBV20-1 to TRBJ1-4; 8 bases line up with TRBD1. V was clipped by 5 bases and J by 7 bases; unmatched bases: 15. The CDR3 runs to 16 residues. Germline lookup yields CDR1 DFQATT and CDR2 SNEGSKA (reference sequence). The CDR3 DNA is TGCAGTGCTCTACAGGGGGACCAGGTCGGGCTTGAAAAACTGTTTTTT. It encodes CSALQGDQVGLEKLFF.

The chain has TRBV7-8 and TRBJ2-7, with D possibly TRBD2 on 6 matching bases. Per germline, CDR1 SGHVS and CDR2 FQNEAQ. This CDR3 has 16 residues. Trimming took 5 bases from V and 2 from J, leaving 19 bases between them. The CDR3 spells CASSRNRGTDPYEQYF. The CDR3, as DNA: TGTGCCAGCAGCCGAAATCGCGGGACGGATCCCTACGAGCAGTACTTC. Supplemented by reference TRBV7-8 and TRBJ2-7, the full variable domain reads GAGVSQSPRYKVAKRGQDVALRCDPISGHVSLFWYQQALGQGPEFLTYFQNEAQLDKSGLPSDRFFAERPEGSVSTLKIQRTQQEDSAVYLCASSRNRGTDPYEQYFGPGTRLTVT.

This clonotype was counted many times. The chain uses TRBV5-4 and TRBJ2-3; 9 nucleotides line up with TRBD2. The junction had 13 bases not matched to a gene; V was cut back by 4 bases and J by 4 bases. The CDR3 is 17 residues long. From germline, CDR1 is SGHNT and CDR2 YYREEE (reference sequence). CDR3 in amino acids: CASSGGLAQELADTQYF. As DNA, the CDR3 is TGTGCCAGCAGCGGGGGACTAGCTCAGGAGCTCGCAGATACGCAGTATTTT.

This clonotype was seen only a few times. The chain has TRBV29-1 and TRBJ2-1; 12 positions match TRBD2. V lost 7 bases to trimming and J lost 4 bases; unmatched junction nucleotides: 5. The CDR3 loop spans 14 amino acids. Looked up from germline, CDR1 is SQVTM and CDR2 is ANQGSEA. CDR3 bases: TGCAGCGCCCCGACTAGCGGGGGATACAATGAGCAGTTCTTC. This encodes CSAPTSGGYNEQFF.

This clonotype has at least ten counts. The chain recombines TRBV4-1 with TRBJ1-5; D is unresolved. Trimming left V 1 base short and J 0 bases short, with 10 bases between. Germline CDR1 reads MGHRA; CDR2 reads YSYEKL. The CDR3 contains 16 residues. This CDR3 is CASSQVSAYSNQPQHF. CDR3 bases: TGCGCCAGCAGCCAAGTCTCAGCTTATAGCAATCAGCCCCAGCATTTT.

This clonotype appeared a few times. The V call is TRBV5-4, the J call TRBJ2-5, with no clear D. The germline gives CDR1 SGHNT, CDR2 YYREEE (reference sequence). This CDR3 has 14 amino acids. Trimming cost V 1 base and J 0 bases, with 7 bases left between them. The chain's CDR3 is CASSLKGYQETQYF. DNA for the CDR3: TGTGCCAGCAGCTTGAAGGGATACCAAGAGACCCAGTACTTC.

This clonotype was seen ten or more times. CDR3 region: CASSLAGTGGEQYF. The CDR3 DNA is TGTGCCAGCAGCTTAGCCGGGACAGGGGGGGAGCAGTACTTC. The rearrangement uses TRBV7-9 and TRBJ2-7, with TRBD1 identical over 11 bases. V lost 0 bases to trimming and J lost 7 bases; unmatched junction nucleotides: 2. The CDR3 is 14 amino acids. Per germline, CDR1 SEHNR and CDR2 FQNEAQ (reference sequence).

This clonotype appeared a few times. The chain employs TRBV2 and TRBJ2-4, with a weak D call TRBD1 (6 bases). The V gene lost 6 bases and the J gene lost 0 bases, with 12 bases spanning the gap. The CDR3 runs to 15 residues. Germline values: CDR1 SNHLY, CDR2 FYNNEI. For the CDR3, the DNA is TGTGCCAGCAGGGGATTGGACAGAGCCAAAAACATTCAGTACTTC. It translates to CASRGLDRAKNIQYF.

This chain uses TRBV20-1 with TRBJ2-1, with 9 bases that match TRBD1. Trimming removed 6 bases from V and 3 bases from J; junction bases left unmatched: 9. The CDR3 is 15 residues long. Germline V CDR1 and CDR2: DFQATT, SNEGSKA (reference sequence). Written as DNA, the CDR3 is TGCAGTGCCGGGGCCGCGGGACAGGGCTACAATGAGCAGTTCTTC. Amino acids: CSAGAAGQGYNEQFF.

This clonotype was counted ten times or more. V and J are TRBV30 and TRBJ2-1; 8 bases agree with TRBD2. Looked up from germline, CDR1 is GTSNPN and CDR2 is SVGIG (reference sequence). The junction had 4 bases not matched to a gene; V was cut back by 8 bases and J by 7 bases. This CDR3 comprises 11 residues. The CDR3: CAREGGNEQFF. The CDR3, as DNA: TGTGCCCGGGAGGGCGGGAATGAGCAGTTCTTC. The whole variable domain, filled in from reference TRBV30 and TRBJ2-1, reads SQTIHQWPATLVQPVGSPLSLECTVEGTSNPNLYWYRQAAGRGLQLLFYSVGIGQISSEVPQNLSASRPQDRQFILSSKKLLLSDSGFYLCAREGGNEQFFGPGTRLTVL.

This clonotype was counted between two and nine times. CDR3 loop: CASSPRDSGYGYTF. CDR3 nucleotide sequence: TGTGCCAGCAGTCCAAGGGACAGCGGCTATGGCTACACCTTC. V usage is TRBV6-5 and J usage is TRBJ1-2; 7 bases match TRBD1. CDR1 and CDR2 from the germline V gene are MNHEY and SVGAGI. J was trimmed by 4 bases and V by 5 bases; bases with no gene match: 7. The CDR3 contains 14 residues.

The CDR3 protein is CASSLAGGVTYEQYF. CDR3 in DNA: TGCGCCAGCAGCTTGGCAGGGGGCGTTACCTACGAGCAGTACTTC. This rearrangement joins TRBV5-1 to TRBJ2-7; 8 nucleotides match TRBD1. Germline V gives CDR1 SGHRS, CDR2 YFSETQ. The CDR3 is 15 amino acids. V shed 0 bases, J shed 2 bases, and the junction held 4 bases outside the gene matches. The variable domain in full, completed from reference TRBV5-1 and TRBJ2-7, reads KAGVTQTPRYLIKTRGQQVTLSCSPISGHRSVSWYQQTPGQGLQFLFEYFSETQRNKGNFPGRFSGRQFSNSRSEMNVSTLELGDSALYLCASSLAGGVTYEQYFGPGTRLTVT.

The table lists this clonotype with many counts. The chain couples TRBV29-1 to TRBJ1-1, with D maybe TRBD1 (6 bases). CDR1 and CDR2 from the germline V gene are SQVTM and ANQGSEA. Trimming pared 2 bases from V and 5 bases from J, leaving 12 bases between. The CDR3 runs 13 residues. The CDR3 region has the DNA TGCAGCGTTGAACTGGGGGCCGGTACTGAAGCTTTCTTT. Amino acids: CSVELGAGTEAFF. Filled out from reference TRBV29-1 and TRBJ1-1, the complete variable domain reads SAVISQKPSRDICQRGTSLTIQCQVDSQVTMMFWYRQQPGQSLTLIATANQGSEATYESGFVIDKFPISRPNLTFSTLTVSNMSPEDSSIYLCSVELGAGTEAFFGQGTRLTVV.

This clonotype was counted ten times or more. This sequence joins TRBV11-3 and TRBJ2-5; possibly TRBD2 for D (5 bases). Looked up from germline, CDR1 is SGHNT and CDR2 is YENEEA. The CDR3 is 13 amino acids. Trimming shortened V by 6 bases and J by 1 base, and 9 bases separated the two germline ends. Here the CDR3 reads CASSRGFQETQYF. Written as DNA, the CDR3 is TGTGCCAGCAGTCGAGGGTTCCAAGAGACCCAGTACTTC. Full variable domain (missing parts from reference TRBV11-3 and TRBJ2-5): EAGVVQSPRYKIIEKKQPVAFWCNPISGHNTLYWYLQNLGQGPELLIRYENEEAVDDSQLPKDRFSAERLKGVDSTLKIQPAELGDSAVYLCASSRGFQETQYFGPGTRLLVL.

This chain connects TRBV27 to TRBJ2-3; D may be TRBD1 (6 bases). The CDR3 is 18 residues long. Germline V gene lookup returns CDR1 MNHEY and CDR2 SMNVEV (reference sequence). Trimming took off 3 bases at V and 1 base at J, with 20 bases between the two ends. The CDR3 protein is CASSFSVRGVPGTDTQYF. DNA for the CDR3: TGTGCCAGCAGTTTCTCTGTCAGGGGCGTTCCTGGCACAGATACGCAGTATTTT.

With regard to this clonotype: This may come from a read error, since a much larger clone is one base off. Because it lacks the conserved phenylalanine or tryptophan at the end, this CDR3 is likely a read error. This rearrangement joins TRBV30 to TRBJ2-7; 8 bases align to TRBD1. The CDR3 is 14 residues long. Germline V CDR1 and CDR2: GTSNPN, SVGIG (reference sequence). With 3 bases clipped from V and 0 bases from J, the junction kept 4 bases outside the gene matches. The CDR3 DNA sequence: TGTGCCTGGAGCGCAGGGGGCAGCTCCTACGAGCAGTACTTA. Protein sequence: CAWSAGGSSYEQYL.

This clonotype was picked up many times. This rearrangement joins TRBV20-1 to TRBJ2-7, with D maybe TRBD1 (5 bases). The CDR3 is 14 residues long. CDR1 and CDR2 from the germline V gene are DFQATT and SNEGSKA (reference sequence). V dropped 3 bases and J dropped 4 bases, with 16 bases sitting between them. The CDR3 DNA is TGCAGTGCTAGGGGCAGGGTGAATTTTTACGAGCAGTACTTC. It is translated as CSARGRVNFYEQYF.

The genes are TRBV11-2 and TRBJ2-2; maybe TRBD2 (6 bases). V was clipped by 1 base and J by 9 bases, with 18 bases between them. Germline CDR1 SGHAT, CDR2 FQNNGV. The CDR3 length is 16 residues. CDR3 residues: CASSLADTGLSRELFF. Here the CDR3 DNA reads TGTGCCAGCAGCTTAGCCGACACGGGACTTTCGCGGGAGCTGTTTTTT.

In this sample, this clonotype turned up many times. J is TRBJ2-4 and V is TRBV6-6; tentative D call: TRBD2 (6 bases). The CDR3 is 14 residues long. V shed 6 bases and J shed 0 bases, with 9 bases lying between them. Germline assignment: CDR1 MNHNY and CDR2 SVGAGI (reference sequence). The CDR3 sequence is CASSPGLAKNIQYF. In DNA, the CDR3 is TGTGCCAGCAGCCCGGGACTAGCCAAAAACATTCAGTACTTC.

There are a few counts of this clonotype. The V and J genes are TRBV10-2 and TRBJ2-7; D gene unclear. V lost 6 bases to trimming and J lost 1 base, with 7 bases between them. CDR1 WSHSY and CDR2 SAAADI come from the germline V gene. The CDR3 has 12 amino acids. This chain's CDR3 is CASRSGSYEQYF. The CDR3 coding sequence is TGCGCCAGCAGGTCCGGGTCCTACGAGCAGTACTTC.